These 11 T cell receptor beta chains were all obtained from the same sample, sequenced in a study of T-cell memory formation after mild COVID-19 (dated by TCRdb to about 2021). Libraries were made using 5' RACE. The sample was run on an Illumina NovaSeq 6000. TCRdb passed the public sequencing reads through fastp at Q25 and MiXCR, retaining productive beta sequences. CDR3 protein sequences are deduplicated, and each keeps its most common genes and DNA. Present in this sample are 350,000 to 400,000 distinct CDR3 sequences, under 25% of which were seen just once. The ten largest clonotypes hold roughly an eighth of the sample. The material sequenced was PBMCs or a T cell subset sorted from them (not recorded which). These receptors came from an adult woman who had mild COVID-19 (a few samples of this study predate the infection). The sample titles of this study are shuffled in the database, so cell type and time point are left out; the donor was told from shared clones.

In its sample, this clonotype was seen a few times. This CDR3 reads CASSQGRAGTHQETQYF. The CDR3 coding sequence is TGCGCCAGCAGCCAAGGCCGGGCCGGGACACACCAAGAGACCCAGTACTTC. The rearrangement joins TRBV4-1 to TRBJ2-5; D is perhaps TRBD1 (6 bases). Germline CDR1 reads MGHRA; CDR2 reads YSYEKL. This CDR3 spans 17 amino acids. The V and J ends lost 1 base and 0 bases respectively, with 15 bases between them.

The chain links TRBV6-4 to TRBJ1-3; 7 bases fit TRBD1. Trimming took 6 bases from V and 0 from J; bases not matched to a gene: 2. Germline CDR1 reads MRHNA; CDR2 reads SNTAGT. The CDR3 consists of 14 residues. In DNA form, the CDR3 reads TGTGCCAGCAGGGACAGGAGCTCTGGAAACACCATATATTTT. It codes for CASRDRSSGNTIYF.

In this sample, this clonotype turned up a few times. J is TRBJ2-7 and V is TRBV5-1, with TRBD1 matching over 12 bases. This CDR3 has 15 residues. CDR1 is SGHRS, CDR2 YFSETQ, per germline. V shed 4 bases and J 5 bases; nucleotides not matched to a gene: 7. CDR3 DNA sequence: TGCGCCAGCAGCATCCGGGACAGGGGGCTTGACGAGCAGTACTTC. Encoded protein: CASSIRDRGLDEQYF.

The chain uses TRBV6-1 and TRBJ1-1, with TRBD1 matching 9 bases. The CDR3 runs to 18 residues. V trimming: 2 bases; J trimming: 0 bases; junction bases outside the gene matches: 10. Per the germline V gene, CDR1 is MNHNS and CDR2 is SASEGT. CDR3 in amino acids: CASSEYWTGAIMNTEAFF. In nucleotides, the CDR3 is TGTGCCAGCAGTGAATACTGGACAGGGGCCATCATGAACACTGAAGCTTTCTTT.

The rearrangement joins TRBV7-2 to TRBJ2-5, with 9 positions matching TRBD1. V dropped 5 bases and J dropped 4; count of bases not matched to a gene: 5. This CDR3 spans 14 amino acids. The germline V gene encodes CDR1 SGHTA and CDR2 FQGNSA. The DNA of the CDR3 is TGTGCCAGCAGCAAACAGGGGGCCAGAGAGACCCAGTACTTC. As protein: CASSKQGARETQYF.

This clonotype turned up a few times. V gene TRBV6-1 combines with J gene TRBJ2-3; 12 bases are shared with TRBD1. V dropped 7 bases and J dropped 5; count of bases not matched to a gene: 4. Germline assignment: CDR1 MNHNS and CDR2 SASEGT. There are 14 residues in the CDR3. The CDR3 reads CASTRDRGQDTQYF. CDR3 sequence (DNA): TGTGCCAGCACCCGGGACAGGGGGCAAGATACGCAGTATTTT.

The chain employs TRBV15 and TRBJ2-6; tentative D call: TRBD1 (6 bases). The germline V gene encodes CDR1 LNHNV and CDR2 YYDKDF (reference sequence). The CDR3 is made up of 14 amino acids. With 5 bases removed from V and 2 bases from J, the gap between germline ends came to 7 bases. CDR3 sequence (DNA): TGTGCCACCAGCTGGACAGCTGGGGCCAACGTCCTGACTTTC. Protein sequence: CATSWTAGANVLTF.

This clonotype has a handful of counts. This chain joins TRBV29-1 and TRBJ2-3; TRBD2 matches 9 bases. Germline-derived CDR1 and CDR2 are SQVTM and ANQGSEA. The CDR3 contains 15 residues. The junction had 9 bases not matched to a gene; V was cut back by 4 bases and J by 4 bases. Here the CDR3 reads CSVGLASGASDTQYF. The CDR3 nucleotides are TGCAGCGTTGGTTTGGCTAGCGGGGCATCAGATACGCAGTATTTT.

In this sample, this clonotype turned up a few times. The rearrangement uses TRBV20-1 and TRBJ2-1; 7 positions agree with TRBD2. The CDR3 extends over 11 amino acids. Trimming removed 3 bases from V and 10 bases from J; junction bases left unmatched: 3. Germline V gives CDR1 DFQATT, CDR2 SNEGSKA (reference sequence). The DNA of the CDR3 is TGCAGTGCTAGTGCACTAGCGGAGCAGTTCTTC. This encodes CSASALAEQFF.

This clonotype was detected only a few times. The DNA for the CDR3 is TGTGCCAGCAGCCGGACGGCATCCTACAATGAGCAGTTCTTC. It encodes CASSRTASYNEQFF. V is TRBV7-9 and J is TRBJ2-1; D gene ambiguous. CDR1 SEHNR and CDR2 FQNEAQ come from the germline V gene (reference sequence). Between the trimmed V and J ends, which lost 5 bases and 1 base, there was a span of 9 bases. CDR3 length equals 14 residues.

V is TRBV19 and J is TRBJ1-2, with 12 bases aligning to TRBD1. The junction had 5 bases not matched to a gene; V was cut back by 3 bases and J by 6 bases. CDR3 length: 15 residues. Per germline, CDR1 LNHDA and CDR2 SQIVND (reference sequence). The CDR3 DNA follows: TGTGCCAGTAGTATCGGGACAGGGGGCGCAAATGGCTACACCTTC. Translation gives CASSIGTGGANGYTF. Together with reference TRBV19 and TRBJ1-2, the CDR3 gives the full variable domain: DGGITQSPKYLFRKEGQNVTLSCEQNLNHDAMYWYRQDPGQGLRLIYYSQIVNDFQKGDIAEGYSVSREKKESFPLTVTSAQKNPTAFYLCASSIGTGGANGYTFGSGTRLTVV.